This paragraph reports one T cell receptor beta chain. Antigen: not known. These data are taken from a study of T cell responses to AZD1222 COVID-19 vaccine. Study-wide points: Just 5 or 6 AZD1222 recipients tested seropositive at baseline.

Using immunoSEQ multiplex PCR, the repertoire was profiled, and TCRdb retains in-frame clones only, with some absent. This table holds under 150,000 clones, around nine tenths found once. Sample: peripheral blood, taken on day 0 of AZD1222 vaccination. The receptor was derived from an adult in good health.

This CDR3 reads CASSSVPGQGRGTEAFF. In DNA, the CDR3 is TGTGCCAGCAGTTCCGTCCCGGGACAGGGAAGGGGCACTGAAGCTTTCTTT. The gene calls are TRBV6-2 or TRBV6-3 and TRBJ1-1; TRBD1 matches at 9 bases. V lost 4 bases and J lost 4; bases outside the gene matches: 13. The CDR3 length is 17 residues. CDR1 is MNHEY, CDR2 SVGEGT, per germline.